These 10 T cell receptor beta chains came from one sample sequenced in a study of T cells after yellow fever vaccination. TCRdb re-called the 5' RACE reads through MiXCR, storing one row per CDR3 protein. In the table there are 100,000 to 150,000 distinct CDR3 sequences, roughly 15% of which are singletons. The sample was CD8+ T cells sorted from PBMCs, taken 5 days after the yellow fever booster vaccination. These receptor sequences come from a man younger than 35 who received the YFV17D yellow fever vaccine.

This sequence joins TRBV20-1 and TRBJ2-3, with D perhaps matching TRBD1 or TRBD2 (5 bases each). The V gene's germline CDR1 is DFQATT and CDR2 SNEGSKA (reference sequence). With 3 bases removed from V and 3 bases from J, the gap between germline ends came to 19 bases. This CDR3 comprises 16 residues. The CDR3 coding sequence is TGCAGTGCTAGGGACCCCGGGACCACTCTAACAGATACGCAGTATTTT. It yields the protein CSARDPGTTLTDTQYF.

The chain combines TRBV4-1 with TRBJ2-3, with 8 bases lining up with TRBD2. V lost 8 bases and J lost 4; bases outside the gene matches: 8. The CDR3 is 14 amino acids. Germline V gives CDR1 MGHRA, CDR2 YSYEKL. CDR3 region: CASRGRGGPDTQYF. CDR3 DNA: TGCGCCAGCCGGGGACGGGGGGGGCCAGATACGCAGTATTTT.

The V gene is TRBV4-1, the J gene TRBJ1-6, with a weak D call TRBD1 (5 bases). The germline V gene has CDR1 MGHRA and CDR2 YSYEKL. The CDR3 contains 14 residues. Trimming stripped 4 bases from V and 5 bases from J, with 9 bases between. DNA of the CDR3: TGCGCCAGCAGCCCGGGACTGAATAATTCACCCCTCCACTTT. Protein: CASSPGLNNSPLHF.

The rearrangement uses TRBV12-3 or TRBV12-4 and TRBJ2-3; the match to TRBD2 covers 12 bases. V shed 6 bases and J 0 bases; nucleotides not matched to a gene: 4. The CDR3 spans 16 residues. Written as DNA, the CDR3 is TGTGCCAGCAGCTGGACTAGCGGGGAAAGCACAGATACGCAGTATTTT. This gives the protein CASSWTSGESTDTQYF.

The rearrangement links TRBV5-1 to TRBJ1-5; D remains ambiguous. V was trimmed by 1 base and J by 5 bases, leaving 7 bases between them. This CDR3 is built from 13 residues. The germline V gene encodes CDR1 SGHRS and CDR2 YFSETQ. CDR3 coding DNA: TGCGCCAGCAGCTTGACTGGGGATCAGCCCCAGCATTTT. This translates into CASSLTGDQPQHF.

In its sample, this clonotype was seen a few times. For the CDR3, the DNA is TGCAGCGCCCGGAGGGGACAGGGGGCGATGGGCACTGAAGCTTTCTTT. This translates into CSARRGQGAMGTEAFF. The chain couples TRBV29-1 to TRBJ1-1; 12 positions agree with TRBD1. Germline CDR1 SQVTM, CDR2 ANQGSEA. V lost 7 bases, J lost 4 bases, and 13 bases stayed unmatched. CDR3 length: 16 amino acids. The full variable domain, rest sourced from reference TRBV29-1 and TRBJ1-1, is SAVISQKPSRDICQRGTSLTIQCQVDSQVTMMFWYRQQPGQSLTLIATANQGSEATYESGFVIDKFPISRPNLTFSTLTVSNMSPEDSSIYLCSARRGQGAMGTEAFFGQGTRLTVV.

This clonotype was counted between two and nine times. The rearrangement uses TRBV27 and TRBJ2-5, with 8 bases fitting TRBD1. The germline V gene encodes CDR1 MNHEY and CDR2 SMNVEV (reference sequence). With 8 bases clipped from V and 5 bases from J, the junction kept 7 bases outside the gene matches. The CDR3 has 13 residues. CDR3 DNA: TGTGCCAGCGGAACAGGGGGTGGGGAGACCCAGTACTTC. Encoded protein: CASGTGGGETQYF.

This clonotype was found a few times. This chain uses TRBV6-5 with TRBJ2-3; D uncertain. Per germline, CDR1 MNHEY and CDR2 SVGAGI. V was shortened by 7 bases and J by 0 bases, with 14 bases between the two germline ends. The CDR3 covers 15 residues. The CDR3 nucleotides are TGTGCCAGCACTCCGGACGGACCTAGCACAGATACGCAGTATTTT. Its translation is CASTPDGPSTDTQYF.

This clonotype was observed a handful of times. The chain uses TRBV4-1 and TRBJ2-3, with 7 bases that match TRBD2. V was pared by 4 bases and J by 0 bases, with 4 bases of the junction left unmatched. CDR1 is MGHRA and CDR2 is YSYEKL in the germline V gene. The CDR3 runs 15 residues. DNA of the CDR3: TGCGCCAGCAGCCCGACTAGCTCCAGCACAGATACGCAGTATTTT. Translated: CASSPTSSSTDTQYF.

V usage is TRBV4-1 and J usage is TRBJ2-7; the match to TRBD2 covers 8 bases. The germline gives CDR1 MGHRA, CDR2 YSYEKL. This CDR3 comprises 16 residues. With 1 base clipped from V and 2 bases from J, the junction kept 7 bases outside the gene matches. CDR3 residues: CASSQVSGGPAYEQYF. The CDR3 nucleotides are TGCGCCAGCAGCCAAGTCAGCGGGGGCCCTGCCTACGAGCAGTACTTC.